This TCR beta chain comes out of a study of patients and donors after allogeneic stem cell transplantation (dated by TCRdb to 2020 to 2021). The library was built by means of RT-PCR. The listed sequencing device is NextSeq 550. The public reads were run again by TCRdb, first through fastp at Q25 and then through MiXCR, and only productive beta chains were kept. For every CDR3 protein sequence, its rows merge into one entry that carries the most common genes and DNA. The sample table holds some 87,000 distinct CDR3 sequences, of which under 50% were seen once. The ten largest make up 60% to 75% of the sample. With respect to this clonotype: Its antigen specificity is not known. Per-base quality was not reported, and no clone a single base away is much larger than it.

Trimming removed 1 base from V and 8 bases from J, leaving 18 bases between the germline ends. According to the germline V gene (reference sequence), CDR1 reads LGHDT and CDR2 reads YNNKEL. From the cysteine up to the phenylalanine, the CDR3 has a length of 17 residues. Of the read, only the CDR3 DNA is kept; its 51 bases are in frame from base 1. The sequencing input was blood, either unsorted or a sorted T cell fraction (not recorded which). The source is a human donor who was either an allogeneic HSCT recipient or a stem cell or donor lymphocyte infusion donor (not recorded which). It is not recorded whose cells these are; they may come from a transplant donor. The rearranged chain carries TRBV3-1 and TRBJ1-6; no confident D gene assignment can be made. The CDR3 region reads CASSQAPPGIADSPLHF. The DNA sequence is as follows: TGTGCCAGCAGCCAAGCTCCTCCCGGGATTGCTGATTCACCCCTCCACTTT.